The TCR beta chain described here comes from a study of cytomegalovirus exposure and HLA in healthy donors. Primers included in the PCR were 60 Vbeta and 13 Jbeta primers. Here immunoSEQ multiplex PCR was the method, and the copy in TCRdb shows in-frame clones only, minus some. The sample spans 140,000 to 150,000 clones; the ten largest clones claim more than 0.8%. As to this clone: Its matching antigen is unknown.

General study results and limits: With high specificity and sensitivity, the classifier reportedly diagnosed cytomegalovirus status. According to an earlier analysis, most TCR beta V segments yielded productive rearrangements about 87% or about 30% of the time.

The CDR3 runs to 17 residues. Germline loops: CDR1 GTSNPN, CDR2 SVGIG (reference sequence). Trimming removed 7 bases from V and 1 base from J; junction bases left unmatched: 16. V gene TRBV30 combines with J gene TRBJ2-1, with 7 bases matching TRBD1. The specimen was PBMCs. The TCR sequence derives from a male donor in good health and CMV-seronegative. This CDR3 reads CAFIDKGTALSYNEQFF. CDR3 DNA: TGTGCCTTCATAGACAAGGGGACAGCTTTATCCTACAATGAGCAGTTCTTC.